Listed here are 11 T cell receptor beta chains from one sample, sequenced in a study of cytomegalovirus exposure and HLA in healthy donors. Use of 60 Vbeta and 13 Jbeta primers characterized the PCR. Using immunoSEQ multiplex PCR, the repertoire was profiled, and TCRdb retains in-frame clones only, with some absent. The sample has approximately 130,000 clones, about 79% seen once. The specimen was PBMCs. The receptors shown here come from a man in his forties or fifties in good health and CMV-seronegative.

V and J are TRBV7-9 and TRBJ2-7; 13 bases line up with TRBD2. V shed 4 bases, J shed 5 bases, and the junction held 2 bases outside the gene matches. The CDR3 contains 14 residues. Looked up from germline, CDR1 is SEHNR and CDR2 is FQNEAQ (reference sequence). The CDR3 nucleotides read TGTGCCAGCAGCTCGGGACTAGCGGGAAACGAGCAGTACTTC. Its protein product is CASSSGLAGNEQYF.

The chain employs TRBV4-3 and TRBJ1-1, with TRBD1 identical over 7 bases. The V gene end was trimmed by 0 bases and the J gene end by 1 base; junction bases not matched to a gene: 8. Per germline, CDR1 LGHNA and CDR2 YSLEER. The length of the CDR3 is 17 residues. CDR3 sequence: CASSQEHPGQRNTEAFF. The CDR3, as DNA: TGCGCCAGCAGCCAAGAGCATCCGGGACAGAGGAACACTGAAGCTTTCTTT.

The chain carries TRBV5-1 and TRBJ1-1; 8 nucleotides line up with TRBD1. The CDR3 has 13 residues. Germline CDR1 SGHRS, CDR2 YFSETQ. J lost 10 bases, V lost 5 bases, and 10 bases had no gene match. CDR3 protein: CASSGQGRQRAFF. Written as DNA, the CDR3 is TGCGCCAGCAGTGGACAGGGAAGGCAGCGAGCTTTCTTT. The full variable domain, completed using reference TRBV5-1 and TRBJ1-1, is KAGVTQTPRYLIKTRGQQVTLSCSPISGHRSVSWYQQTPGQGLQFLFEYFSETQRNKGNFPGRFSGRQFSNSRSEMNVSTLELGDSALYLCASSGQGRQRAFFGQGTRLTVV.

The rearrangement uses TRBV2 and TRBJ2-5; 11 bases line up with TRBD2. The CDR3 loop spans 16 amino acids. The germline CDR1 and CDR2 sequences are SNHLY and FYNNEI. Trimming removed 6 bases from V and 1 base from J; junction bases left unmatched: 7. The CDR3, as DNA: TGTGCCAGCAGGCCTCTAGCGGGGGGAATCCAAGAGACCCAGTACTTC. Protein sequence: CASRPLAGGIQETQYF.

CDR3 DNA sequence: TGCGCCAGCAGTGAGACCCCATACACTAAGAACACCGGGGAGCTGTTTTTT. It is translated as CASSETPYTKNTGELFF. V is TRBV10-1 and J is TRBJ2-2, with unresolved D. Per germline, CDR1 WNHNN and CDR2 SYGVQD (reference sequence). V lost 2 bases, J lost 1 base, and 14 bases lay in between. This CDR3 contains 17 residues.

V and J are TRBV6-5 and TRBJ2-7; tentatively, D is TRBD2 (5 bases). V was trimmed by 7 bases and J by 9 bases, leaving 13 bases between them. The CDR3 length is 11 residues. CDR1 MNHEY and CDR2 SVGAGI come from the germline V gene. CDR3 DNA: TGTGCCAGCACCCAGGTGGGGAGGCAGTACTTC. Its protein product is CASTQVGRQYF.

This chain connects TRBV6-5 to TRBJ1-4; 7 bases are shared with TRBD1. The CDR3 sequence is 14 residues long. V trimming: 10 bases; J trimming: 6 bases; junction bases outside the gene matches: 11. Germline V CDR1 and CDR2: MNHEY, SVGAGI. The CDR3 DNA reads TGTGCCAACAGAGCTAACAGGGGAGATGAAAAACTGTTTTTT. As protein: CANRANRGDEKLFF.

The chain recombines TRBV2 with TRBJ1-5, with TRBD1 matching 10 bases. The germline V gene has CDR1 SNHLY and CDR2 FYNNEI. V was pared by 6 bases and J by 6 bases, with 5 bases of the junction left unmatched. The CDR3 sequence is 14 residues long. Here the CDR3 DNA reads TGTGCCAGCAGCTCCGGGACAGGGGTTCAGCCCCAGCATTTT. This sequence encodes CASSSGTGVQPQHF.

The V call is TRBV18, the J call TRBJ1-2; D unclear. V was shortened by 6 bases and J by 1 base, with 24 bases between the two germline ends. The CDR3 is made up of 18 amino acids. Per the germline V gene, CDR1 is KGHSH and CDR2 is LQKENI. The CDR3 DNA follows: TGTGCCAGCTCGCCGAGGGCACAAACCTACAGCCTTAACTATGGCTACACCTTC. This gives the protein CASSPRAQTYSLNYGYTF. The entire variable domain, with the rest obtained from reference TRBV18 and TRBJ1-2, is as follows: NAGVMQNPRHLVRRRGQEARLRCSPMKGHSHVYWYRQLPEEGLKFMVYLQKENIIDESGMPKERFSAEFPKEGPSILRIQQVVRGDSAAYFCASSPRAQTYSLNYGYTFGSGTRLTVV.

The V call is TRBV12-5, the J call TRBJ2-3; D call uncertain. Per the germline V gene, CDR1 is LGHNT and CDR2 is FRNRAP. CDR3 length: 13 amino acids. The CDR3 region is CDPNVLRGDTQYF. The CDR3 nucleotides read TGTGACCCGAACGTCCTCCGAGGAGATACGCAGTATTTT.

The chain uses TRBV29-1 and TRBJ2-7; D remains ambiguous. The CDR3 is 12 residues long. The ends were cut back, 6 bases at V and 0 bases at J, with 9 bases in the middle. Germline values: CDR1 SQVTM, CDR2 ANQGSEA. The CDR3 DNA reads as TGCAGCGTAGACACAAGCTCCTACGAGCAGTACTTC. Translation: CSVDTSSYEQYF.